The 32 T cell receptor beta chains presented below share a single source sample, sequenced in a study of Graves' ophthalmopathy and Graves' hyperthyroidism. The authors amplified TCR beta CDR3 regions from RNA transcripts. An initial RT-PCR round employing HTBI primers preceded a second-round multiplex PCR. A single record per CDR3 protein comes from TCRdb applying MiXCR to the multiplex PCR reads. Counted here are roughly 600,000 distinct CDR3 sequences, about 40% occurring once; the ten biggest clones make up about 4.2%. The sample consisted of peripheral blood or thyroid tissue (not recorded which). The receptor set was obtained from an adult man with Graves' hyperthyroidism.

The chain employs TRBV3-1 and TRBJ1-1; 9 bases line up with TRBD1. Germline values: CDR1 LGHDT, CDR2 YNNKEL (reference sequence). This CDR3 has 13 residues. With 4 bases clipped from V and 5 bases from J, the junction kept 2 bases outside the gene matches. CDR3 in DNA: TGTGCCAGCAGCCGGGACAGGGTGACTGAAGCTTTCTTT. Its protein product is CASSRDRVTEAFF.

This clonotype has a count of ten or more. V and J are TRBV12-3 or TRBV12-4 and TRBJ1-1; D not resolved. The CDR3 is made up of 14 amino acids. V was pared by 7 bases and J by 4 bases, with 16 bases between. As DNA, the CDR3 is TGTGCCAGCAATCTTGGTGTCTTAGGCACTGAAGCTTTCTTT. Protein sequence: CASNLGVLGTEAFF.

The chain employs TRBV2 and TRBJ2-7; D not certain. CDR1 is SNHLY, CDR2 FYNNEI, per germline. The CDR3 runs 8 residues. V shed 10 bases and J shed 3 bases, with 1 base lying between them. The CDR3 DNA sequence: TGTGCCAACTACGAGCAGTACTTC. Translating it yields CANYEQYF.

About this clonotype itself: A much larger clone is a single base away; this may be a read error. The chain is built from TRBV12-3 or TRBV12-4 and TRBJ2-7; no clear D gene. Trimming took 1 base from V and 2 from J, leaving 6 bases between them. The CDR3 spans 13 residues. CDR3 loop: CASSLGSPYEQYF. The CDR3 DNA sequence: TGTGCCAGCAGTTTAGGGTCACCCTACGAGCAGTACTTC.

Worth noting for this clonotype: One end of the junction does not line up with germline, which may come from a read error. The chain carries TRBV7-3 and TRBJ2-5; 7 nucleotides match TRBD2. This CDR3 region has 13 residues. Germline lookup yields CDR1 SGHTA and CDR2 FQGTGA. The CDR3 here is CASSRGVEETQYF. CDR3 DNA sequence: TGCGCCAGCAGCCGGGGGGTGGAAGAGACCCAGTACTTC. The entire variable domain, with the rest obtained from reference TRBV7-3 and TRBJ2-5, is as follows: GAGVSQTPSNKVTEKGKYVELRCDPISGHTALYWYRQSLGQGPEFLIYFQGTGAADDSGLPNDRFFAVRPEGSVSTLKIQRTERGDSAVYLCASSRGVEETQYFGPGTRLLVL.

This clonotype has at least ten counts. The chain is built from TRBV12-3 or TRBV12-4 and TRBJ2-7, with no clear D. CDR3 length: 12 amino acids. V dropped 4 bases and J dropped 4 bases, with 8 bases sitting between them. DNA of the CDR3: TGTGCCAGCAGTTATGACCCTTACGAGCAGTACTTC. Translated, it gives CASSYDPYEQYF.

Concerning this clonotype itself: The junction departs from germline at one end; a sequencing error may be responsible. The CDR3 sequence is CAGSRTGNYGYTF. The CDR3 DNA is TGTGCCGGCAGTCGGACAGGCAACTATGGCTACACCTTC. The genes are TRBV9 and TRBJ1-2, with 7 bases fitting TRBD1. The germline CDR1 and CDR2 sequences are SGDLS and YYNGEE. The CDR3 has 13 residues.

This clonotype was observed many times. The chain joins TRBV12-3 or TRBV12-4 to TRBJ2-5; D might be TRBD2 (6 bases). CDR3 length: 15 residues. Trimming pared 6 bases from V and 2 bases from J, leaving 16 bases between. The chain's CDR3 is CASRGAGLLQETQYF. CDR3 coding DNA: TGTGCCAGCAGAGGGGCGGGGCTCCTACAAGAGACCCAGTACTTC.

Many counts were recorded for this clonotype. This may come from a read error, since a much larger clone is one base off. The V call is TRBV15, the J call TRBJ2-5; D remains unclear. V lost 1 base to trimming and J lost 3 bases, with 3 bases between them. Germline-derived CDR1 and CDR2 are LNHNV and YYDKDF (reference sequence). There are 12 residues in the CDR3. The CDR3 is CATSRGKETQYF. CDR3 nucleotide sequence: TGTGCCACCAGCAGAGGGAAAGAGACCCAGTACTTC. Supplemented by reference TRBV15 and TRBJ2-5, the full variable domain reads DAMVIQNPRYQVTQFGKPVTLSCSQTLNHNVMYWYQQKSSQAPKLLFHYYDKDFNNEADTPDNFQSRRPNTSFCFLDIRSPGLGDTAMYLCATSRGKETQYFGPGTRLLVL.

The chain uses TRBV30 and TRBJ2-7; D possibly corresponds to TRBD2 (7 bases). The CDR3 covers 15 residues. The V gene's germline CDR1 is GTSNPN and CDR2 SVGIG (reference sequence). V was pared by 0 bases and J by 1 base, with 13 bases between. CDR3 bases: TGTGCCTGGAGTGTTGGGAGGGGGTATTCCTACGAGCAGTACTTC. The encoded protein is CAWSVGRGYSYEQYF.

This clonotype was found a few times. The chain links TRBV11-2 to TRBJ2-3, with D hard to call. Trimming took 8 bases from V and 3 from J, leaving 18 bases between them. Germline V CDR1 and CDR2: SGHAT, FQNNGV. The CDR3 extends over 15 amino acids. The DNA for the CDR3 is TGTGCCAGCGACCTTGACGCGAGTGTGACAGATACGCAGTATTTT. Amino acids: CASDLDASVTDTQYF.

The rearrangement uses TRBV7-2 and TRBJ2-7, with D possibly TRBD2 on 6 matching bases. CDR3 length equals 15 residues. Trimming removed 7 bases from V and 7 bases from J, with 23 bases in between. Germline CDR1 SGHTA, CDR2 FQGNSA. The CDR3 spells CASILNGGTYNEQYF. CDR3 bases: TGTGCCAGCATCCTTAACGGGGGAACCTACAATGAGCAGTACTTC. The entire variable domain, with the rest obtained from reference TRBV7-2 and TRBJ2-7, is as follows: GAGVSQSPSNKVTEKGKDVELRCDPISGHTALYWYRQSLGQGLEFLIYFQGNSAPDKSGLPSDRFSAERTGGSVSTLTIQRTQQEDSAVYLCASILNGGTYNEQYFGPGTRLTVT.

This clonotype was detected many times. J is TRBJ1-4 and V is TRBV29-1; D is unclear. CDR3 length: 13 residues. The germline CDR1 and CDR2 sequences are SQVTM and ANQGSEA. Trimming took 5 bases from V and 0 from J, leaving 7 bases between them. CDR3 nucleotides: TGCAGCGTTCCGGTGTCAACTAATGAAAAACTGTTTTTT. Translating gives CSVPVSTNEKLFF.

This clonotype was recorded at least ten times. V usage is TRBV20-1 and J usage is TRBJ1-2, with D uncertain. The germline V and J ends were trimmed by 2 bases and 3 bases, with 10 bases remaining between them. CDR3 length equals 13 residues. CDR1 DFQATT and CDR2 SNEGSKA come from the germline V gene (reference sequence). The CDR3 reads CSARQKGHYGYTF. Written as DNA, the CDR3 is TGCAGTGCTAGACAGAAAGGCCACTATGGCTACACCTTC.

In this sample, this clonotype turned up a few times. The genes are TRBV3-1 and TRBJ2-7; D uncertain. Deletions cut 1 base from V and 5 bases from J, with 12 bases between. The CDR3 contains 14 residues. Per the germline V gene, CDR1 is LGHDT and CDR2 is YNNKEL (reference sequence). CDR3 bases: TGTGCCAGCAGCCAAGCCAAGGTCATTAACGAGCAGTACTTC. It codes for CASSQAKVINEQYF.

This clonotype was picked up one time. This may come from a read error, since a much larger clone is one base off. CDR3 DNA sequence: TGCGCCAGCAGCCGAGAGGGAACGTTATCCTACGAGCAGTACTTC. It is translated as CASSREGTLSYEQYF. The chain is built from TRBV7-8 and TRBJ2-7; possibly TRBD2 for D (5 bases). Germline CDR1 reads SGHVS; CDR2 reads FQNEAQ. This CDR3 is built from 15 residues.

This clonotype came up many times. V and J are TRBV24-1 and TRBJ1-5, with TRBD1 matching over 12 bases. There are 15 residues in the CDR3. Germline CDR1 is KGHDR and CDR2 is SFDVKD. With V trimmed by 5 bases and J by 7 bases, 5 bases remained unmatched. CDR3 sequence reads: CATSGGQGAKQPQHF. CDR3 nucleotide sequence: TGTGCCACCAGTGGGGGACAGGGGGCAAAGCAGCCCCAGCATTTT.

There are many counts of this clonotype. V and J are TRBV6-5 and TRBJ2-7; no firm D call. The CDR3 is 13 amino acids. Germline lookup yields CDR1 MNHEY and CDR2 SVGAGI. V lost 6 bases, J lost 5 bases, and 14 bases lay in between. CDR3 DNA sequence: TGTGCCAGCAGCGCAGAGCACTGGGACGAGCAGTACTTC. Amino acids: CASSAEHWDEQYF.

This clonotype has ten or more counts. The chain couples TRBV19 to TRBJ1-5; D is unresolved. The germline V gene has CDR1 LNHDA and CDR2 SQIVND (reference sequence). Trimming took 3 bases from V and 4 from J, leaving 13 bases between them. The CDR3 is made up of 15 amino acids. Written as DNA, the CDR3 is TGTGCCAGTAGTATCGCAGGTAACTTTAATCAGCCCCAGCATTTT. Residues: CASSIAGNFNQPQHF.

This clonotype was seen ten or more times. The V gene is TRBV5-1, the J gene TRBJ2-7; maybe TRBD1 (6 bases). The V gene lost 4 bases and the J gene lost 5 bases, with 22 bases spanning the gap. CDR3 length: 16 amino acids. Germline loops: CDR1 SGHRS, CDR2 YFSETQ. CDR3 sequence (DNA): TGCGCCAGCAGCGCCCGACAGGTTTGGATGGGCGACGAGCAGTACTTC. This codes for CASSARQVWMGDEQYF.

J is TRBJ2-2 and V is TRBV2; the match to TRBD2 covers 11 bases. J gave up 7 bases and V 4 bases, and 5 bases lay outside the gene matches. The CDR3 length is 15 residues. Germline V gives CDR1 SNHLY, CDR2 FYNNEI. As DNA, the CDR3 is TGTGCCAGCAGTGTAATAGCGGGAGGGCTCGGGGAGCTGTTTTTT. It translates to CASSVIAGGLGELFF.

The sample holds one count of this clonotype. This chain connects TRBV29-1 to TRBJ2-5, with D hard to call. The CDR3 length is 9 residues. V was clipped by 8 bases and J by 5 bases, with 6 bases between them. CDR1 is SQVTM, CDR2 ANQGSEA, per germline. The CDR3 sequence: CSPAETQYF. CDR3 nucleotides: TGCAGCCCAGCGGAGACCCAGTACTTC.

The genes are TRBV7-2 and TRBJ2-5; D perhaps matches TRBD2 (7 bases). From germline, CDR1 is SGHTA and CDR2 FQGNSA. V was shortened by 1 base and J by 3 bases, with 21 bases between the two germline ends. The CDR3 totals 18 residues. The CDR3 reads CASSLGGRGRPGEETQYF. DNA for the CDR3: TGTGCCAGCAGCTTAGGGGGGCGGGGGCGCCCGGGGGAAGAGACCCAGTACTTC.

This clonotype was seen many times. The V gene is TRBV5-1, the J gene TRBJ2-7, with D tentatively TRBD2 (5 bases). CDR3 length: 14 amino acids. V lost 0 bases to trimming and J lost 6 bases, with 13 bases between them. Germline CDR1 SGHRS, CDR2 YFSETQ. The CDR3 coding sequence is TGCGCCAGCAGCTTGGAGCGGCCCCCAACCGAGCAGTACTTC. As protein: CASSLERPPTEQYF.

With respect to this clonotype: A read error may produce the germline difference seen at one junction end. This rearrangement joins TRBV20-1 to TRBJ1-5; no reliable D call. This CDR3 comprises 14 residues. The V gene's germline CDR1 is DFQATT and CDR2 SNEGSKA (reference sequence). The CDR3 sequence is CSARGPSYNEPQHF. CDR3 nucleotide sequence: TGCAGTGCTAGAGGACCGAGTTACAATGAGCCCCAGCATTTT.

This clonotype was counted at least ten times. J is TRBJ1-2 and V is TRBV5-4, with D hard to call. The CDR3 covers 14 residues. CDR1 is SGHNT and CDR2 is YYREEE in the germline V gene (reference sequence). Trimming removed 3 bases from V and 8 bases from J, with 17 bases in between. CDR3 nucleotide sequence: TGTGCCAGCAGCTCTGAAGGGTGGGGTGAAGGCTACACCTTC. Translated, it gives CASSSEGWGEGYTF.

The chain joins TRBV29-1 to TRBJ1-1, with a weak D call TRBD1 (6 bases). Trimming shortened V by 8 bases and J by 1 base, and 8 bases separated the two germline ends. CDR3 length: 11 amino acids. Germline V gene data show CDR1 as SQVTM and CDR2 as ANQGSEA. The chain's CDR3 is CSLGQNTEAFF. The CDR3 DNA reads TGCAGCTTGGGACAGAACACTGAAGCTTTCTTT.

This chain links TRBV5-6 with TRBJ2-2, with D tentatively TRBD1 (6 bases). The germline V and J ends were trimmed by 3 bases and 9 bases, with 9 bases remaining between them. This CDR3 spans 12 amino acids. Germline V gives CDR1 SGHDT, CDR2 YYEEEE. The CDR3: CASSSTGWELFF. The DNA of the CDR3 is TGTGCCAGCAGCTCAACAGGGTGGGAGCTGTTTTTT.

The chain links TRBV11-2 to TRBJ1-1; D unclear. Deletions cut 0 bases from V and 7 bases from J, with 9 bases between. CDR3 length: 13 amino acids. The V gene's germline CDR1 is SGHAT and CDR2 FQNNGV. For the CDR3, the DNA is TGTGCCAGCAGCTTAGATCGTGGAGGTGAAGCTTTCTTT. Protein product: CASSLDRGGEAFF.

A remark on this clonotype: This could be a read error, since a much larger clone is one nucleotide away. The chain recombines TRBV6-4 with TRBJ2-7; 7 nucleotides agree with TRBD2. This CDR3 is 12 amino acids long. Per the germline V gene, CDR1 is MRHNA and CDR2 is SNTAGT. DNA for the CDR3: TGTGCCAGCAGGGGAGGGTCCTACGAGCAGTCCTTC. It yields the protein CASRGGSYEQSF.

This clonotype has a count of ten or more. This sequence joins TRBV6-5 and TRBJ2-7; D tentatively reads TRBD1 or TRBD2 (5 bases each). The CDR3 totals 15 residues. V gave up 0 bases and J gave up 5 bases, with 14 bases separating them. CDR1 and CDR2 from the germline V gene are MNHEY and SVGAGI. The CDR3 reads CASSYSVPGTNEQYF. The CDR3 DNA sequence: TGTGCCAGCAGTTACTCGGTCCCAGGGACCAACGAGCAGTACTTC.

The J gene is TRBJ1-2, the V gene TRBV25-1; D is ambiguous. Germline V gene data show CDR1 as MGHDK and CDR2 as SYGVNS. There are 15 residues in the CDR3. Trimming took off 4 bases at V and 2 bases at J, with 14 bases between the two ends. CDR3 nucleotide sequence: TGTGCCAGCAGTGGATATAGGGCCCTAAACTATGGCTACACCTTC. It yields the protein CASSGYRALNYGYTF.